The 19 T cell receptor beta chains reported below all come from one sample, sequenced in a study of blood T cell repertoires in COVID-19. Profiling relied on immunoSEQ multiplex PCR, and the TCRdb table lists in-frame clones only, not all of them. The sample records about 310,000 clones, around 87% being singletons. Sequences were obtained from peripheral blood. These receptors all come from a man aged 50 or older with active or convalescent COVID-19.

The chain recombines TRBV28 with TRBJ2-7; TRBD1 might be the D (5 bases). V lost 8 bases and J 6 bases, leaving 11 bases between the germline ends. The CDR3 is 11 amino acids. Germline V lookup: CDR1 MDHEN, CDR2 SYDVKM. CDR3 amino acids: CASVRVGEQYF. CDR3 DNA: TGTGCCAGCGTCAGGGTCGGCGAGCAGTACTTC.

As DNA, the CDR3 is TGTGCCAGCAGCTCTCCACAGGGGATGAACACTGAAGCTTTCTTT. It is translated as CASSSPQGMNTEAFF. This chain links TRBV28 with TRBJ1-1; 7 bases line up with TRBD1. Germline V gene sequence: CDR1 MDHEN, CDR2 SYDVKM. This CDR3 has 15 residues. J was trimmed by 0 bases and V by 6 bases; bases with no gene match: 7.

The chain has TRBV6-6 and TRBJ2-2; 7 bases line up with TRBD1. Germline assignment: CDR1 MNHNY and CDR2 SVGAGI (reference sequence). There are 14 residues in the CDR3. The trim removed 2 bases at V and 6 bases at J, leaving 3 bases unmatched. The DNA for the CDR3 is TGTGCCAGCAGTTACGATAGGGGGCCCGGGGAGCTGTTTTTT. Its translation is CASSYDRGPGELFF.

The chain recombines TRBV5-8 with TRBJ1-5, with 7 bases identical to TRBD1. The germline CDR1 and CDR2 sequences are SGHTS and YDEGEE. The ends lost 4 bases at V and 4 bases at J; junction bases unmatched: 2. This CDR3 has 13 residues. The chain's CDR3 is CASSPDRNQPQHF. DNA of the CDR3: TGTGCCAGCAGCCCGGACAGGAATCAGCCCCAGCATTTT.

The chain joins TRBV2 to TRBJ1-3; 7 bases are shared with TRBD1. V shed 6 bases and J 1 base; nucleotides not matched to a gene: 12. CDR1 is SNHLY and CDR2 is FYNNEI in the germline V gene. The CDR3 covers 17 residues. Here the CDR3 reads CASSWDSPGSSGNTIYF. The CDR3 region has the DNA TGTGCCAGCAGCTGGGACAGTCCTGGGTCGTCTGGAAACACCATATATTTT.

The chain joins TRBV5-6 to TRBJ2-2, with TRBD2 as a possible D gene (5 bases). V was clipped by 0 bases and J by 9 bases, with 9 bases between them. In germline, CDR1 is SGHDT, CDR2 YYEEEE. The CDR3 loop spans 13 amino acids. Here the CDR3 reads CASSLEAGRELFF. In nucleotides, the CDR3 is TGTGCCAGCAGCTTGGAGGCGGGCCGGGAGCTGTTTTTT.

The rearrangement joins TRBV7-8 to TRBJ2-2; perhaps TRBD1 as D (7 bases). Germline CDR1 and CDR2: SGHVS and FQNEAQ. The CDR3 is 17 residues long. The V and J ends lost 1 base and 6 bases respectively, with 18 bases between them. CDR3 in amino acids: CASSLVRGETAPGELFF. The CDR3 nucleotides read TGTGCCAGCAGCTTAGTCAGGGGGGAGACTGCACCCGGGGAGCTGTTTTTT. The variable domain in full, completed from reference TRBV7-8 and TRBJ2-2, reads GAGVSQSPRYKVAKRGQDVALRCDPISGHVSLFWYQQALGQGPEFLTYFQNEAQLDKSGLPSDRFFAERPEGSVSTLKIQRTQQEDSAVYLCASSLVRGETAPGELFFGEGSRLTVL.

The CDR3 is CASEKGGSNQPQHF. CDR3 DNA sequence: TGTGCCAGCGAAAAAGGGGGAAGCAATCAGCCCCAGCATTTT. The rearrangement joins TRBV28 to TRBJ1-5; TRBD1 is a possible D gene (6 bases). The germline V gene has CDR1 MDHEN and CDR2 SYDVKM. The V end was cut by 8 bases, the J end by 1 base, with 12 bases between. This CDR3 contains 14 residues.

The chain couples TRBV6-1 to TRBJ1-5, with D possibly TRBD1 on 5 matching bases. Germline CDR1 MNHNS, CDR2 SASEGT. The CDR3 loop spans 13 amino acids. Between the trimmed V and J ends, which lost 2 bases and 6 bases, there was a span of 8 bases. Written as DNA, the CDR3 is TGTGCCAGCAGTGAATCGACAGCTCAGCCCCAGCATTTT. Translation gives CASSESTAQPQHF.

The chain is built from TRBV7-2 and TRBJ2-2; a weak D match, TRBD1 (5 bases). This CDR3 has 16 residues. V was clipped by 1 base and J by 6 bases, with 15 bases between them. The germline gives CDR1 SGHTA, CDR2 FQGNSA. The CDR3 is CASSLDYSRAAGELFF. The CDR3 DNA reads TGTGCCAGCAGCTTAGATTACAGCAGGGCGGCCGGGGAGCTGTTTTTT. Full variable domain (rest looked up from reference TRBV7-2 and TRBJ2-2): GAGVSQSPSNKVTEKGKDVELRCDPISGHTALYWYRQSLGQGLEFLIYFQGNSAPDKSGLPSDRFSAERTGGSVSTLTIQRTQQEDSAVYLCASSLDYSRAAGELFFGEGSRLTVL.

The chain combines TRBV5-1 with TRBJ2-7, with D maybe TRBD2 (5 bases). The CDR3 runs 16 residues. Per the germline V gene, CDR1 is SGHRS and CDR2 is YFSETQ. Trimming shortened V by 5 bases and J by 4 bases, and 22 bases separated the two germline ends. The CDR3 protein is CASRSFRAEGIYEQYF. Written as DNA, the CDR3 is TGCGCCAGCAGAAGTTTTAGAGCTGAGGGAATTTACGAGCAGTACTTC.

The chain links TRBV3-1 (or the pseudogene TRBV3-2) to TRBJ2-3, with D possibly being TRBD2 (5 bases). Germline loops: CDR1 LGHDT, CDR2 YNNKEL (reference sequence). V was cut by 1 base and J by 6 bases, with 11 bases left in between. The CDR3 consists of 14 residues. The CDR3 loop is CASSQVPIADTQYF. In DNA form, the CDR3 reads TGTGCCAGCAGCCAAGTACCCATAGCGGATACGCAGTATTTT.

The genes are TRBV9 and TRBJ2-7; a possible D gene is TRBD2 (5 bases). CDR1 and CDR2 (germline): SGDLS, YYNGEE. This CDR3 spans 15 amino acids. V was cut by 0 bases and J by 2 bases, with 12 bases left in between. CDR3 sequence (DNA): TGTGCCAGCAGCGTAGCAGGCGGGCCAACCTACGAGCAGTACTTC. Translated, it gives CASSVAGGPTYEQYF.

The V gene is TRBV15, the J gene TRBJ2-7; D might be TRBD2 (6 bases). CDR3 length: 13 amino acids. Germline V CDR1 and CDR2: LNHNV, YYDKDF (reference sequence). Trimming cost V 2 bases and J 1 base, with 6 bases left between them. The CDR3 nucleotides are TGTGCCACCAGCAGACGGGGGTCCTACGAGCAGTACTTC. As protein: CATSRRGSYEQYF.

The chain couples TRBV9 to TRBJ1-2; 7 nucleotides match TRBD1. After removal of 0 bases from V and 4 bases from J, the junction contained 6 bases not matched to a gene. The CDR3 extends over 15 amino acids. Per germline, CDR1 SGDLS and CDR2 YYNGEE. This chain's CDR3 is CASSVAEGALYGYTF. CDR3 sequence (DNA): TGTGCCAGCAGCGTAGCTGAGGGGGCCCTCTATGGCTACACCTTC.

The rearrangement joins TRBV28 to TRBJ1-1; possible D gene TRBD1, 6 bases. The ends were cut back, 8 bases at V and 1 base at J, with 14 bases in the middle. Germline V gene sequence: CDR1 MDHEN, CDR2 SYDVKM. The CDR3 is 14 amino acids. The DNA of the CDR3 is TGTGCCAGCTGGGGCGGGGGGCGGAACACTGAAGCTTTCTTT. Amino acid sequence: CASWGGGRNTEAFF.

This rearrangement joins TRBV5-1 to TRBJ1-1, with unresolved D. The CDR3 is 14 amino acids. The V gene lost 4 bases and the J gene lost 4 bases, with 14 bases spanning the gap. Germline CDR1 and CDR2: SGHRS and YFSETQ. Written as DNA, the CDR3 is TGCGCCAGCAGCGTAACCCCGGGAGGCACTGAAGCTTTCTTT. Translated, it gives CASSVTPGGTEAFF.

This chain joins TRBV11-1 and TRBJ2-1, with D tentatively TRBD2 (7 bases). The V and J ends lost 2 bases and 8 bases respectively, with 10 bases between them. CDR1 is SGHAT and CDR2 is FQDESV in the germline V gene (reference sequence). The CDR3 extends over 13 amino acids. CDR3 sequence: CASSLREGDEQFF. The DNA for the CDR3 is TGTGCCAGCAGCTTAAGGGAGGGGGATGAGCAGTTCTTC.

The chain couples TRBV6-2 or TRBV6-3 to TRBJ2-5, with D unclear. Germline values: CDR1 MNHEY, CDR2 SVGEGT. Trimming pared 0 bases from V and 4 bases from J, leaving 9 bases between. The CDR3 has 14 residues. The CDR3 loop reads CASSYSNDLETQYF. CDR3 nucleotides: TGTGCCAGCAGTTACTCGAACGACTTAGAGACCCAGTACTTC.